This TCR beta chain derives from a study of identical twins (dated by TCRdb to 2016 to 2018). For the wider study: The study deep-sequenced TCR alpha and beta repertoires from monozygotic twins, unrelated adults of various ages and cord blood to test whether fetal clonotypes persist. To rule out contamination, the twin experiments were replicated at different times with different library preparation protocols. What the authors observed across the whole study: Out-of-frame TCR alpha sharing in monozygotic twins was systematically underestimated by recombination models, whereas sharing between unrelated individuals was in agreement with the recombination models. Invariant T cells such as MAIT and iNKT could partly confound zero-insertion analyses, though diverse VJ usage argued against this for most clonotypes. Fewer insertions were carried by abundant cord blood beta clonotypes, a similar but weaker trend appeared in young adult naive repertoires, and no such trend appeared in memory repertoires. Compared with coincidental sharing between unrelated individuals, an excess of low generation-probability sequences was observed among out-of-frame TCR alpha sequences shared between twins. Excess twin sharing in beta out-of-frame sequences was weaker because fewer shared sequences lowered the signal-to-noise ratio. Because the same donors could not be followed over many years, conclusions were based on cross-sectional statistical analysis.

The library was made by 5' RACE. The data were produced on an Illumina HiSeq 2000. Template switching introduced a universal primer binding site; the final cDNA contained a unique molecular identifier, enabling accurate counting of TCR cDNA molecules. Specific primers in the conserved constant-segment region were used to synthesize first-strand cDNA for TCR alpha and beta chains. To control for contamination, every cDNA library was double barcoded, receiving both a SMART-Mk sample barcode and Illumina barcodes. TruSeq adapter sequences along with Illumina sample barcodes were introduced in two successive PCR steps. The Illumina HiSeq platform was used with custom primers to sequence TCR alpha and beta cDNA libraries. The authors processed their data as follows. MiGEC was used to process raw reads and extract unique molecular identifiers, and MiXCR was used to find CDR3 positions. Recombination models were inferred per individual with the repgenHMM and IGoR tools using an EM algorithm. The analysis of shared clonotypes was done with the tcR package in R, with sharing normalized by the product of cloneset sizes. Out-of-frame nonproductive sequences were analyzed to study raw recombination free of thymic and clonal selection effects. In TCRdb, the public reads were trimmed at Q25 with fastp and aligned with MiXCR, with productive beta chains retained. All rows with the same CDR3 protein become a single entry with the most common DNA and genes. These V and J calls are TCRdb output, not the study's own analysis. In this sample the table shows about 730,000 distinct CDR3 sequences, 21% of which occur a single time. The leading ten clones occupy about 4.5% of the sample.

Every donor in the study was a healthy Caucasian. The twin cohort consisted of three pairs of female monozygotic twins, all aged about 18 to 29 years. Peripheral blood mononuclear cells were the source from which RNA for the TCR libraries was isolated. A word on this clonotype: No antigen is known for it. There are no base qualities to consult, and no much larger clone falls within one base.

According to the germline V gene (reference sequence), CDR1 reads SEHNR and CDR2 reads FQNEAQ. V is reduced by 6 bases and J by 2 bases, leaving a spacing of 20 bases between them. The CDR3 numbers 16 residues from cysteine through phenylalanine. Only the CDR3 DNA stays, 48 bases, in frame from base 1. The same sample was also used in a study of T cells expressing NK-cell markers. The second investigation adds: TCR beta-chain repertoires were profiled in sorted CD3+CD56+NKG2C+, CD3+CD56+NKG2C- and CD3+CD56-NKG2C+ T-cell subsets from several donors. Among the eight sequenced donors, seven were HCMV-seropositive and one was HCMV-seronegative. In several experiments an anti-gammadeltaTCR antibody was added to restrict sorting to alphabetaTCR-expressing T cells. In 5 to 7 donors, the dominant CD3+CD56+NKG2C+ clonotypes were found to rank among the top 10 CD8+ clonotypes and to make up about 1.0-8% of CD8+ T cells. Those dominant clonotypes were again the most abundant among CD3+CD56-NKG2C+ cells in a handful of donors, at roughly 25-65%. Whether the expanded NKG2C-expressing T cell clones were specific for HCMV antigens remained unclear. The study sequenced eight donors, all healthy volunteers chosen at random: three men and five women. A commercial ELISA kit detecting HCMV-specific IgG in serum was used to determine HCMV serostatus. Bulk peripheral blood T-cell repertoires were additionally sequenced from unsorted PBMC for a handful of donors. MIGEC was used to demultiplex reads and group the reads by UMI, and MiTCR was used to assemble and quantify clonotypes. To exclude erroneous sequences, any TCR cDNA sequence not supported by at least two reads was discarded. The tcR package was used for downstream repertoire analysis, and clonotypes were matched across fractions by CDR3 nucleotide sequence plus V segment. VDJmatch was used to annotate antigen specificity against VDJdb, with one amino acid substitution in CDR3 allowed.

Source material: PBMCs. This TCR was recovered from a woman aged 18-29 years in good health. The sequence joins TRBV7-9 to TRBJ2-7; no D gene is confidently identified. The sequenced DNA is TGTGCCAGCAGTTTCAATCCGGGTCACGCTACCTACGAGCAGTACTTC. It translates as CASSFNPGHATYEQYF. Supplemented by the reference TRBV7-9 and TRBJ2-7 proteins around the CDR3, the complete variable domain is DTGVSQNPRHKITKRGQNVTFRCDPISEHNRLYWYRQTLGQGPEFLTYFQNEAQLEKSRLLSDRFSAERPKGSFSTLEIQRTEQGDSAMYLCASSFNPGHATYEQYFGPGTRLTVT.